The clone carrying this TCR beta chain was seen more than once but under ten times. TCRdb passed the RT-PCR reads through MiXCR, listing each CDR3 protein once. The sample lists almost 700,000 distinct CDR3 sequences, 12% to 15% occurring once. Germline V gene sequence: CDR1 MNHEY, CDR2 SMNVEV (reference sequence). This CDR3 contains 15 residues. The V and J ends lost 5 bases and 1 base respectively, with 14 bases between them. Sequencing was done on a sample of memory CD4+ T cells from blood. The chain recombines TRBV27 with TRBJ1-1, with unresolved D. This sequence originates from a female donor in good health, serving as a healthy control. The CDR3: CASSRSTSSNTEAFF. The CDR3 bases are TGTGCCAGCAGTCGGTCCACCAGCTCGAACACTGAAGCTTTCTTT.